This paragraph covers one T cell receptor (beta chain) sequence. This record comes from a study of blood T cell repertoires in COVID-19. Overall study: The United States, Italy and Spain supplied acute and convalescent COVID-19 samples. Sources were T cells, B-cell-depleted T cells, or PBMCs; the material itself was cDNA or gDNA.

CDR3 size: 12 residues. V lost 7 bases and J lost 1, with 7 bases in between. The V gene's germline CDR1 is LNHNV and CDR2 YYDKDF (reference sequence). Authors' data handling: Reference gene primer amplification gave nucleated cell count estimates. Measured with immunoSEQ multiplex PCR; TCRdb has only the in-frame clones, and not every one. V and J calls and clone size are given by that table; D and trimming were obtained from the DNA. The sample gives some 140,000 clones, over 80% of which show up once; over 2% is in the top ten. Sequenced sample: peripheral blood. The chain recombines TRBV15 with TRBJ1-1, with D uncertain. This TCR came from a man in his fifties or sixties with active COVID-19. The CDR3 sequence: CATTRGNTEAFF. The CDR3 DNA is TGTGCCACCACGCGGGGGAACACTGAAGCTTTCTTT.